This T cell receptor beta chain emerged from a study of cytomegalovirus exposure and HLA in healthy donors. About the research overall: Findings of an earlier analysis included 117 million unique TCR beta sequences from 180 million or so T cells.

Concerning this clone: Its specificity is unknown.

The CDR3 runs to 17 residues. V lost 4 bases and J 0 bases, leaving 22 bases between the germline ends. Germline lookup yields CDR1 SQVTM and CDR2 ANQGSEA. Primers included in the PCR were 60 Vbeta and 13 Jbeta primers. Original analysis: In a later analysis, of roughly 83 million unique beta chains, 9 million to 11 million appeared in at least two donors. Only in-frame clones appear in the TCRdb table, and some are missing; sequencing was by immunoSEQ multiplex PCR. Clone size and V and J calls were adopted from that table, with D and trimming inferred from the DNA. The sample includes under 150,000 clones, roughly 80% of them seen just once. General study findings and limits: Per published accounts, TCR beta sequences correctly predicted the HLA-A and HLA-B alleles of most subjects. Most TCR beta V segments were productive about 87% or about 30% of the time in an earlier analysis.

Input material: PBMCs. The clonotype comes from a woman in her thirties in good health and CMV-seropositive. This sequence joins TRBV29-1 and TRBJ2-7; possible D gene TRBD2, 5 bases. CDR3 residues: CSVVWQLDGISSYEQYF. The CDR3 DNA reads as TGCAGCGTTGTTTGGCAGCTGGACGGGATTAGCTCCTACGAGCAGTACTTC.